The 5 T cell receptor beta chains below come from one sample, sequenced in a study of blood T cell repertoires in COVID-19. TCRdb's table, derived via immunoSEQ multiplex PCR, lists solely in-frame clones and lacks some. Seen here are around 300,000 clones, less than 90% observed once, and the top ten hold about 3%. The sample consisted of PBMCs or T cells enriched from blood (not recorded which). The receptor source for this set is a woman in her 50s who had recovered from COVID-19.

The CDR3, as DNA: TGTGCCAGCAGTTACCCCGAAGCGGGAAAGGGTTCATACAATGAGCAGTTCTTC. It translates to CASSYPEAGKGSYNEQFF. This sequence joins TRBV6-2 or TRBV6-3 and TRBJ2-1, with 7 bases identical to TRBD2. V trimming: 2 bases; J trimming: 4 bases; junction bases outside the gene matches: 14. Germline V gene data show CDR1 as MNHEY and CDR2 as SVGEGT. The CDR3 has 18 residues.

This rearrangement joins TRBV20-1 to TRBJ1-2, with D uncertain. V was shortened by 3 bases and J by 0 bases, with 11 bases between the two germline ends. The CDR3 extends over 14 amino acids. The germline CDR1 and CDR2 sequences are DFQATT and SNEGSKA (reference sequence). As DNA, the CDR3 is TGCAGTGCTAGTAACGCGGATACTAACTATGGCTACACCTTC. Its translation is CSASNADTNYGYTF.

V usage is TRBV27 and J usage is TRBJ1-3; a weak D match, TRBD1 (5 bases). V was trimmed by 7 bases and J by 2 bases, leaving 21 bases between them. CDR1 is MNHEY and CDR2 is SMNVEV in the germline V gene (reference sequence). This CDR3 has 17 residues. CDR3 DNA sequence: TGTGCCAGCACCGCGTCAGGGTTACGATCAACTGGAAACACCATATATTTT. Protein sequence: CASTASGLRSTGNTIYF.

The rearrangement links TRBV11-1 to TRBJ2-1; 10 bases are shared with TRBD2. The CDR3 runs to 14 residues. V lost 4 bases to trimming and J lost 7 bases; unmatched junction nucleotides: 4. The germline CDR1 and CDR2 sequences are SGHAT and FQDESV (reference sequence). The CDR3 protein is CASSWASGSNEQFF. CDR3 nucleotide sequence: TGTGCCAGCAGCTGGGCTAGCGGGAGTAATGAGCAGTTCTTC.

The V and J genes are TRBV2 and TRBJ2-1; TRBD1 is a possible D gene (5 bases). The CDR3 covers 14 residues. The germline V gene encodes CDR1 SNHLY and CDR2 FYNNEI. V shed 4 bases and J shed 3 bases, with 10 bases lying between them. The CDR3 reads CASSATRDYNEQFF. CDR3 coding DNA: TGTGCCAGCAGTGCGACCAGGGACTACAATGAGCAGTTCTTC.